This T cell receptor beta chain comes out of a study of cytomegalovirus exposure and HLA in healthy donors. Overall study results and limits: Most sequenced TCRs were rare (though some public TCRs occurred in many donors). Information on immune exposure was restricted to one variable (CMV serostatus). Relative to the approximately 670-donor mean, N-insertions were reportedly fewer in an Asian-associated ancestry cluster in a later analysis. Cytomegalovirus association was listed for under 200 TCR beta chains.

PCR was performed using 60 Vbeta and 13 Jbeta primers. Here immunoSEQ multiplex PCR was the method, and the copy in TCRdb shows in-frame clones only, minus some. Among about 240,000 clones, 82% were seen once, and the ten largest hold around 5.4%. As for this clone: As yet, its antigen is unknown.

Deletions cut 3 bases from V and 10 bases from J, with 10 bases between. The CDR3 is 11 residues long. Looked up from germline, CDR1 is GTSNPN and CDR2 is SVGIG (reference sequence). The sequenced material came from PBMCs. The chain is built from TRBV30 and TRBJ1-5, with a tentative D call TRBD1 (5 bases). This receptor was taken from a woman in her thirties or forties in good health and CMV-seropositive. The CDR3 DNA is TGTGCCTGGAGCCGGCAGGGCCCCCAGCATTTT. This sequence encodes CAWSRQGPQHF.